These T cell receptor beta chains were read from a single sample in a study of control samples from healthy donors and cancer patients. The table came from immunoSEQ multiplex PCR; TCRdb's copy has only in-frame clones and leaves some out. Seen here are some 67,000 clones, around nine tenths observed once, and the top ten hold around 19%. The sample comprised PBMCs. The receptors stem from a man in his 60s with lung cancer. Each CDR3 is given with its conserved first and last residue. D genes are given only for firm matches. Expanded clones get a size class; other rows say once, few or many, or leave the size out.

d_gene	abundance	j_gene	v_gene	CDR3aa	CDR3nt
-	once	TRBJ1-5	TRBV18	CASSPRQNQPQHF	TGTGCCAGCTCACCAAGACAGAATCAGCCCCAGCATTTT
-	-	TRBJ1-2	TRBV19	CASTTGALFNGYTF	TGTGCCAGCACGACAGGCGCCTTGTTTAATGGCTACACCTTC
-	-	TRBJ1-3	TRBV4-1	CASSQDVGTGNTIYF	TGCGCCAGCAGCCAAGACGTAGGGACTGGAAACACCATATATTTT
-	few	TRBJ1-2	TRBV25-1	CASSLPGPLYGYTF	TGTGCCAGCAGTCTCCCGGGACCCTTATATGGCTACACCTTC
-	-	TRBJ2-5	TRBV2	CASSEKLDSQETQYF	TGTGCCAGCAGTGAAAAGTTAGACAGCCAAGAGACCCAGTACTTC
TRBD1	once	TRBJ1-2	TRBV25-1	CASSALDRAGYGYTF	TGTGCCAGCAGTGCCTTAGACAGGGCGGGATATGGCTACACCTTC
TRBD1	few	TRBJ1-1	TRBV5-6	CASSSDRGRIITEAFF	TGTGCCAGCAGCTCTGACAGGGGGCGGATTATCACTGAAGCTTTCTTT
-	-	TRBJ1-3	TRBV6-6	CASSYSNSGNTIYF	TGTGCCAGCAGTTATTCCAACTCTGGAAACACCATATATTTT
TRBD1	-	TRBJ2-3	TRBV18	CASSPMGQGAADTQYF	TGTGCCAGCTCACCGATGGGACAGGGGGCCGCAGATACGCAGTATTTT
-	-	TRBJ1-6	TRBV9	CASNSGDGNSPLHF	TGTGCCAGCAACTCAGGTGACGGCAATTCACCCCTCCACTTT
-	-	TRBJ1-1	TRBV5-1	CASSFGLTGRASGEAFF	TGCGCCAGCAGCTTTGGGCTCACAGGGAGAGCCTCTGGTGAAGCTTTCTTT
-	-	TRBJ1-5	TRBV2	CASSDLGAGNQPQHF	TGTGCCAGCAGTGACCTAGGGGCGGGCAATCAGCCCCAGCATTTT
TRBD2	-	TRBJ2-1	TRBV5-6	CASSLEREPYNEQFF	TGTGCCAGCAGCCTCGAGCGGGAGCCGTACAATGAGCAGTTCTTC
-	-	TRBJ1-5	TRBV19	CASKGGGEGQPQHF	TGTGCCAGTAAAGGGGGAGGGGAGGGTCAGCCCCAGCATTTT
-	-	TRBJ1-5	TRBV6-5	CASSYGHPSNQPQHF	TGTGCCAGCAGTTACGGGCACCCTAGCAATCAGCCCCAGCATTTT
-	-	TRBJ2-1	TRBV3-1/TRBV3-2	CASSRYGQSGEQFF	TGTGCCAGCAGCCGTTACGGACAGAGTGGTGAGCAGTTCTTC
TRBD1	-	TRBJ1-5	TRBV7-9	CASSRGTGFQPQHF	TGTGCCAGCAGCCGCGGGACAGGGTTTCAGCCCCAGCATTTT
-	-	TRBJ2-1	TRBV6-5	CASRGQPSYNEQFF	TGTGCCAGCAGGGGGCAGCCCTCCTACAATGAGCAGTTCTTC
-	-	TRBJ2-1	TRBV7-9	CASSPPLRAGATNNEQFF	TGTGCCAGCAGCCCTCCGTTAAGGGCGGGGGCTACGAACAATGAGCAGTTCTTC
-	-	TRBJ2-2	TRBV10-2	CASSEVRGGTGELFF	TGCGCCAGCAGTGAGGTTAGGGGTGGCACCGGGGAGCTGTTTTTT
TRBD1	-	TRBJ1-3	TRBV5-8	CASSLWTGNLGNTIYF	TGTGCCAGCAGCTTGTGGACAGGCAACCTGGGAAACACCATATATTTT
-	-	TRBJ2-2	TRBV4-1	CASSPFTGELFF	TGCGCCAGCAGCCCCTTTACCGGGGAGCTGTTTTTT
TRBD2	-	TRBJ2-7	TRBV3-1/TRBV3-2	CASSRAGVYEQYF	TGTGCCAGCAGCCGAGCGGGGGTATACGAGCAGTACTTC
TRBD1	once	TRBJ1-1	TRBV29-1	CSVQRQGLNTEAFF	TGCAGCGTTCAGCGACAGGGGCTGAACACTGAAGCTTTCTTT
-	-	TRBJ1-3	TRBV29-1	CSVQENVSGNTIYF	TGCAGCGTTCAGGAAAACGTCTCTGGAAACACCATATATTTT
TRBD1	-	TRBJ1-1	TRBV5-6	CASSYGQGHEAFF	TGTGCCAGCAGCTACGGACAGGGCCATGAAGCTTTCTTT
TRBD1	-	TRBJ1-5	TRBV5-6	CASSLRGGWSNQPQHF	TGTGCCAGCAGCTTGAGAGGGGGCTGGAGCAATCAGCCCCAGCATTTT
-	-	TRBJ2-1	TRBV2	CASKVAAINNEQFF	TGTGCCAGCAAGGTGGCGGCCATTAACAATGAGCAGTTCTTC
TRBD2	-	TRBJ2-3	TRBV7-3	CASSLMSGGSTDTQYF	TGTGCCAGCAGCTTAATGAGCGGGGGGAGCACAGATACGCAGTATTTT
-	-	TRBJ1-2	TRBV7-9	CASSLGLGANYGYTF	TGTGCCAGCAGCTTAGGTTTGGGGGCTAACTATGGCTACACCTTC
-	-	TRBJ1-5	TRBV2	CASSQGGGNQPQHF	TGTGCCAGCAGTCAGGGAGGAGGCAATCAGCCCCAGCATTTT
TRBD2	once	TRBJ2-3	TRBV27	CASSLTSGFTDTQYF	TGTGCCAGCAGTTTAACTAGCGGTTTCACAGATACGCAGTATTTT
-	-	TRBJ1-5	TRBV30	CAWSAGENQPQHF	TGTGCCTGGTCAGCTGGGGAGAATCAGCCCCAGCATTTT
TRBD1	few	TRBJ1-1	TRBV18	CASSPQGANAEAFF	TGTGCCAGCTCACCTCAGGGGGCGAACGCTGAAGCTTTCTTT
TRBD1	-	TRBJ2-3	TRBV5-4	CASSPGTGGADTQYF	TGTGCCAGCAGCCCCGGGACAGGCGGGGCAGATACGCAGTATTTT
TRBD2	-	TRBJ2-3	TRBV4-2	CASSPSGATASGGPDTQYF	TGTGCCAGCAGCCCCTCAGGGGCCACGGCTAGCGGGGGCCCAGATACGCAGTATTTT
-	once	TRBJ2-2	TRBV24-1	CATSTFTGELFF	TGTGCCACCAGTACGTTCACCGGGGAGCTGTTTTTT
-	medium-sized	TRBJ1-3	TRBV12-3/TRBV12-4	CASTSGSGNTIYF	TGTGCCAGCACTAGTGGCTCTGGAAACACCATATATTTT
-	-	TRBJ1-1	TRBV7-9	CASSFDSDTEAFF	TGTGCCAGCAGCTTCGATTCCGACACTGAAGCTTTCTTT
-	-	TRBJ2-4	TRBV12-5	CASGLNPDGVVAKNIQYF	TGTGCTAGTGGTTTGAACCCGGATGGTGTTGTAGCCAAAAACATTCAGTACTTC
-	-	TRBJ2-1	TRBV24-1	CATSDQTGSYNEQFF	TGTGCCACCAGTGATCAGACAGGTTCCTACAATGAGCAGTTCTTC
TRBD2	-	TRBJ2-1	TRBV24-1	CATRGLAGVQSSYNEQFF	TGTGCCACGAGGGGACTAGCGGGGGTACAGAGCTCCTACAATGAGCAGTTCTTC
TRBD1	-	TRBJ2-6	TRBV30	CAWINRGRLNVLTF	TGTGCCTGGATCAACAGGGGACGTTTGAACGTCCTGACTTTC
-	-	TRBJ2-3	TRBV5-4	CASSLDLRGGTDTQYF	TGTGCCAGCAGCTTGGACTTGCGAGGAGGCACAGATACGCAGTATTTT
-	once	TRBJ1-2	TRBV2	CASTERASPNYGYTF	TGTGCCAGCACTGAGAGGGCATCACCTAACTATGGCTACACCTTC
TRBD1	-	TRBJ1-3	TRBV29-1	CSVAGQGNTIYF	TGCAGCGTTGCGGGACAGGGAAACACCATATATTTT
-	-	TRBJ1-2	TRBV6-6	CASRLAVEGRGYTF	TGTGCCAGCAGACTCGCCGTAGAGGGACGGGGCTACACCTTC
TRBD1	-	TRBJ1-5	TRBV2	CASRQGASSNQPQHF	TGTGCCAGCAGACAGGGGGCCAGTAGCAATCAGCCCCAGCATTTT
-	-	TRBJ1-2	TRBV11-2	CASSLVARYYGYTF	TGTGCCAGCAGCTTAGTGGCCAGGTACTATGGCTACACCTTC
-	-	TRBJ2-1	TRBV24-1	CATSDPSYNEQFF	TGTGCCACCAGTGACCCCTCCTACAATGAGCAGTTCTTC
-	-	TRBJ1-4	TRBV9	CASSVDEKLFF	TGTGCCAGCAGCGTAGATGAAAAACTGTTTTTT
-	-	TRBJ2-6	TRBV4-1	CASSQDRGTATSGANVLTF	TGCGCCAGCAGCCAAGATCGGGGGACAGCAACCTCTGGGGCCAACGTCCTGACTTTC
-	-	TRBJ1-6	TRBV9	CASNPDRGDSPLHF	TGTGCCAGCAACCCGGACAGAGGTGATTCACCCCTCCACTTT
-	once	TRBJ1-3	TRBV15	CATSSPRAGNTIYF	TGTGCCACCAGCTCACCGCGCGCCGGAAACACCATATATTTT
TRBD1	-	TRBJ1-6	TRBV27	CASKLGQGNSPLHF	TGTGCCAGCAAATTGGGACAGGGGAATTCACCCCTCCACTTT
-	-	TRBJ1-3	TRBV30	CAWIGQFSGNTIYF	TGTGCCTGGATAGGACAGTTCTCTGGAAACACCATATATTTT
TRBD1	-	TRBJ1-6	TRBV3-1/TRBV3-2	CASSKRTGNSPLHF	TGTGCCAGCAGCAAAAGGACAGGGAACTCACCCCTCCACTTT
-	-	TRBJ1-6	TRBV5-1	CASSLGQGYTYNSPLHF	TGCGCCAGCAGCTTGGGTCAGGGATATACCTATAATTCACCCCTCCACTTT
TRBD1	-	TRBJ1-2	TRBV11-1	CASSYGQGAEGGYTF	TGTGCCAGCAGCTACGGACAGGGGGCAGAAGGGGGCTACACCTTC
-	-	TRBJ1-2	TRBV18	CASSPYVLEYGYTF	TGTGCCAGCTCACCCTATGTCCTGGAGTATGGCTACACCTTC